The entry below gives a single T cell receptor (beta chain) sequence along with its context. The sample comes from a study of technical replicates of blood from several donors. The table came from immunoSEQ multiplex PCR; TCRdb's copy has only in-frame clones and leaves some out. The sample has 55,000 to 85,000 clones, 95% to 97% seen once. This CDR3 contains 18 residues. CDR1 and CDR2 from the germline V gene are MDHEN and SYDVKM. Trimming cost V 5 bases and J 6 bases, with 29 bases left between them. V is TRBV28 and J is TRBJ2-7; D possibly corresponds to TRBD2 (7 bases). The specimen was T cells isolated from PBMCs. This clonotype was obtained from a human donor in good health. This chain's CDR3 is CASSAEGGAKWPNSEQYF. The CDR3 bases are TGTGCCAGCAGTGCCGAAGGGGGGGCGAAATGGCCCAACTCCGAGCAGTACTTC.